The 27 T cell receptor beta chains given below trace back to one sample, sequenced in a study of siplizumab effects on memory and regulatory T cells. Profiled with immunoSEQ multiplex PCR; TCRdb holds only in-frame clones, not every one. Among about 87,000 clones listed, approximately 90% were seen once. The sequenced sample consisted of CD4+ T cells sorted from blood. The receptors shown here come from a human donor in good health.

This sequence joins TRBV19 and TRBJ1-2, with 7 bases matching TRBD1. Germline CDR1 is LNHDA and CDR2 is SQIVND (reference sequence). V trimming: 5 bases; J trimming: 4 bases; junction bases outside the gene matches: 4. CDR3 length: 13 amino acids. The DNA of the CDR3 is TGTGCCAGTAGTTTAACAGGGGTCTATGGCTACACCTTC. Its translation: CASSLTGVYGYTF.

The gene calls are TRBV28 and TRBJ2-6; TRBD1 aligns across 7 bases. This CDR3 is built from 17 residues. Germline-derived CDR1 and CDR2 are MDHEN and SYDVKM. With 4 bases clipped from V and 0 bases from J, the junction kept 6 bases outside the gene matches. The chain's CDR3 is CASSSRQGASGANVLTF. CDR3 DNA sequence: TGTGCCAGCAGTTCCCGACAGGGAGCCTCTGGGGCCAACGTCCTGACTTTC.

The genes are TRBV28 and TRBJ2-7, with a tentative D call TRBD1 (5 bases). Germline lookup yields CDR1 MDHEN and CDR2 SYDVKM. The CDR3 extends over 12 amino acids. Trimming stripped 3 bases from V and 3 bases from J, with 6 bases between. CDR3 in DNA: TGTGCCAGCAGTTTGACAGTCTACGAGCAGTACTTC. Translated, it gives CASSLTVYEQYF.

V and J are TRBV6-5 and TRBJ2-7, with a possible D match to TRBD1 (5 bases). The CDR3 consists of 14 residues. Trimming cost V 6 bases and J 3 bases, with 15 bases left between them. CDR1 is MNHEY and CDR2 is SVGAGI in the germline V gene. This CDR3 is CASSLSGFSYEQYF. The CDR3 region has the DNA TGTGCCAGCAGCCTCTCAGGGTTCAGCTACGAGCAGTACTTC.

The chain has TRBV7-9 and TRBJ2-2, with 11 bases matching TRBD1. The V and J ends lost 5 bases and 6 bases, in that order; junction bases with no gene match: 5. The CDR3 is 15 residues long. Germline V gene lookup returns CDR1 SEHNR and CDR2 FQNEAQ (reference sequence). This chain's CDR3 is CASSPPGQGAGELFF. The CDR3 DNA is TGTGCCAGCAGCCCTCCGGGACAGGGGGCCGGGGAGCTGTTTTTT.

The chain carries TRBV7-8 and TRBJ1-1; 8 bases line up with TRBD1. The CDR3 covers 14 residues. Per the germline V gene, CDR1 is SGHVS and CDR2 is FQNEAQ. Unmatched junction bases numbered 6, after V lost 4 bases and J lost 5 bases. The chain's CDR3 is CASSSTRGQTEAFF. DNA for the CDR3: TGTGCCAGCAGCTCGACCAGGGGGCAAACTGAAGCTTTCTTT. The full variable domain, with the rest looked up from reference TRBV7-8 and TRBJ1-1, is GAGVSQSPRYKVAKRGQDVALRCDPISGHVSLFWYQQALGQGPEFLTYFQNEAQLDKSGLPSDRFFAERPEGSVSTLKIQRTQQEDSAVYLCASSSTRGQTEAFFGQGTRLTVV.

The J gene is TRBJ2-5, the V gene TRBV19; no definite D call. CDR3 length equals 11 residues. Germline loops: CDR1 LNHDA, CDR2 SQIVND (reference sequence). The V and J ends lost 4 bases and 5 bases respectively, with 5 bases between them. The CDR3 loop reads CASSNWETQYF. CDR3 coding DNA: TGTGCCAGTAGTAACTGGGAGACCCAGTACTTC.

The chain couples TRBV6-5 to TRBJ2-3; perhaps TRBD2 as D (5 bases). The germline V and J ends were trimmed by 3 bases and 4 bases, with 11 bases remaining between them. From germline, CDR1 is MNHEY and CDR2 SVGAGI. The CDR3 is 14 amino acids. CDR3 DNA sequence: TGTGCCAGCAGTTATGGGAGTAGCGCAGATACGCAGTATTTT. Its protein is CASSYGSSADTQYF.

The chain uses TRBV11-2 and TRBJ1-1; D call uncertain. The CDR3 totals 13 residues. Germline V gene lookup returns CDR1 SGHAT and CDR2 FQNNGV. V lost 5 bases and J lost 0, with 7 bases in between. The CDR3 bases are TGTGCCAGCAGCCCTCGGATGAACACTGAAGCTTTCTTT. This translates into CASSPRMNTEAFF.

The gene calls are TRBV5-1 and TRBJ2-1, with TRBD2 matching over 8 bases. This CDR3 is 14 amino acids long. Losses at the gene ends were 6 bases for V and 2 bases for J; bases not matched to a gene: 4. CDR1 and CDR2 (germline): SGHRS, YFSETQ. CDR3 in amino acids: CASKEAGAYNEQFF. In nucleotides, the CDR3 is TGCGCCAGCAAGGAAGCGGGAGCCTACAATGAGCAGTTCTTC. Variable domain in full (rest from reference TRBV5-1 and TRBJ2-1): KAGVTQTPRYLIKTRGQQVTLSCSPISGHRSVSWYQQTPGQGLQFLFEYFSETQRNKGNFPGRFSGRQFSNSRSEMNVSTLELGDSALYLCASKEAGAYNEQFFGPGTRLTVL.

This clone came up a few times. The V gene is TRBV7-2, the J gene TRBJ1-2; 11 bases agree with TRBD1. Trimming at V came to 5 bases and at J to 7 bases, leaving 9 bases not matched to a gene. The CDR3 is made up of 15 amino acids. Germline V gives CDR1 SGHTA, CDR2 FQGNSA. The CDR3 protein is CASSISGQGAFGYTF. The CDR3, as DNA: TGTGCCAGCAGCATATCAGGACAGGGGGCGTTTGGCTACACCTTC.

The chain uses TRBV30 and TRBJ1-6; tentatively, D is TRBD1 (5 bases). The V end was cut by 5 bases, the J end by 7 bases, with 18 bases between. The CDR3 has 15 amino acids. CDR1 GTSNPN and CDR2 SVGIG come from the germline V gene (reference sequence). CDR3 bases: TGTGCCTGGGCCTACGGGGCACGGAGGAATTCACCCCTCCACTTT. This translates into CAWAYGARRNSPLHF.

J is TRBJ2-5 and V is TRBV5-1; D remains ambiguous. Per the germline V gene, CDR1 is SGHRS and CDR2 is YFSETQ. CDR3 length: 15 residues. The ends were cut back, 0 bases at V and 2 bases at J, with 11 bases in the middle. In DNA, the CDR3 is TGCGCCAGCAGCTTGGCCACGGACGGACAAGAGACCCAGTACTTC. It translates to CASSLATDGQETQYF.

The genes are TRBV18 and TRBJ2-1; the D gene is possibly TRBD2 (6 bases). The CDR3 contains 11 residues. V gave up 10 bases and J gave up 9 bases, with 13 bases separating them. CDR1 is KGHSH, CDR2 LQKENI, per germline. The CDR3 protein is CATLAGTEQFF. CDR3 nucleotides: TGTGCCACTCTTGCGGGGACTGAGCAGTTCTTC. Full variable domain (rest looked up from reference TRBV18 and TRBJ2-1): NAGVMQNPRHLVRRRGQEARLRCSPMKGHSHVYWYRQLPEEGLKFMVYLQKENIIDESGMPKERFSAEFPKEGPSILRIQQVVRGDSAAYFCATLAGTEQFFGPGTRLTVL.

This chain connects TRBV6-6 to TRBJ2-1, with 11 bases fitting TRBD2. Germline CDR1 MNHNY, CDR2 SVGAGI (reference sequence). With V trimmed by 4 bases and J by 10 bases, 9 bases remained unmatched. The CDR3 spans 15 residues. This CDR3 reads CASSSRRTSGWEQFF. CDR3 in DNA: TGTGCCAGCAGTTCTCGCCGGACTAGCGGGTGGGAGCAGTTCTTC.

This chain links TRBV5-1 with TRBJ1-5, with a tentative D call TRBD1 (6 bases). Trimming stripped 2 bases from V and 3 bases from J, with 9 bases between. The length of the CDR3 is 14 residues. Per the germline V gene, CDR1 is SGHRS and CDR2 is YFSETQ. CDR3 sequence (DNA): TGCGCCAGCAGCTTAGGGGGGCCCAATCAGCCCCAGCATTTT. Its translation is CASSLGGPNQPQHF.

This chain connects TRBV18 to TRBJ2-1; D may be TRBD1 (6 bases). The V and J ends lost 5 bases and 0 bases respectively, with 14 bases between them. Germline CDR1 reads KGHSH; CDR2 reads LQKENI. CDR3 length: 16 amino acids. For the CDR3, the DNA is TGTGCCAGCTCATCGCGACAGGCCCACTCCTACAATGAGCAGTTCTTC. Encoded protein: CASSSRQAHSYNEQFF.

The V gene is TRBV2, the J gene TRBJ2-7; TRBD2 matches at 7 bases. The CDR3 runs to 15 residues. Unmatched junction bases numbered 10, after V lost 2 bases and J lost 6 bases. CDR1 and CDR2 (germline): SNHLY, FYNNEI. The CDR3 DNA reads TGTGCCAGCAGTGAAAATGGCGGGAGTCTCTCCGAGCAGTACTTC. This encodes CASSENGGSLSEQYF.

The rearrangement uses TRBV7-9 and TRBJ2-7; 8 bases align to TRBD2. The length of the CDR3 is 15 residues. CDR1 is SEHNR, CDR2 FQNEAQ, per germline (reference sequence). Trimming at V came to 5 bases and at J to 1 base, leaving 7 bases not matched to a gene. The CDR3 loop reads CASSPQLAASYEQYF. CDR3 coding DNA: TGTGCCAGCAGCCCACAACTAGCGGCTTCCTACGAGCAGTACTTC.

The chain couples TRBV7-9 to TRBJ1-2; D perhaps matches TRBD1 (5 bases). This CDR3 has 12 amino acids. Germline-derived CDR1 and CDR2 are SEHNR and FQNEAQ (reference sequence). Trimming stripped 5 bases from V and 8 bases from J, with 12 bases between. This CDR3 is CASSMTEGGYTF. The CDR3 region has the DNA TGTGCCAGCAGCATGACAGAAGGGGGCTACACCTTC. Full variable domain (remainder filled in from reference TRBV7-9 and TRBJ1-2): DTGVSQNPRHKITKRGQNVTFRCDPISEHNRLYWYRQTLGQGPEFLTYFQNEAQLEKSRLLSDRFSAERPKGSFSTLEIQRTEQGDSAMYLCASSMTEGGYTFGSGTRLTVV.

The CDR3 is CASSLISPGQGGGYTF. In nucleotides, the CDR3 is TGTGCCAGCAGTTTAATTTCCCCCGGACAGGGGGGCGGCTACACCTTC. The chain uses TRBV28 and TRBJ1-2, with 10 bases aligning to TRBD1. CDR3 length: 16 amino acids. From germline, CDR1 is MDHEN and CDR2 SYDVKM. V lost 2 bases to trimming and J lost 8 bases; unmatched junction nucleotides: 11.

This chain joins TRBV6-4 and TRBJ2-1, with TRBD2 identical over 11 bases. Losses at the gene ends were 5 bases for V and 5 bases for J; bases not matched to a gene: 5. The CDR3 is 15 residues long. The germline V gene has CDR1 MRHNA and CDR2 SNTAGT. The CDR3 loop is CASSSGTSGNNEQFF. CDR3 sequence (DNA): TGTGCCAGCAGTTCCGGGACTAGCGGTAACAATGAGCAGTTCTTC.

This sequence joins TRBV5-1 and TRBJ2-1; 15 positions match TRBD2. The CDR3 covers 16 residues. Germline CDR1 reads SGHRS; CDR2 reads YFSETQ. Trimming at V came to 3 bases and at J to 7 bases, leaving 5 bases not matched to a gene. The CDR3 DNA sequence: TGCGCCAGCAGCTACGGGGGACTAGCGGGAGGAAATGAGCAGTTCTTC. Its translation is CASSYGGLAGGNEQFF. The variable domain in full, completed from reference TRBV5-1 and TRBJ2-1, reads KAGVTQTPRYLIKTRGQQVTLSCSPISGHRSVSWYQQTPGQGLQFLFEYFSETQRNKGNFPGRFSGRQFSNSRSEMNVSTLELGDSALYLCASSYGGLAGGNEQFFGPGTRLTVL.

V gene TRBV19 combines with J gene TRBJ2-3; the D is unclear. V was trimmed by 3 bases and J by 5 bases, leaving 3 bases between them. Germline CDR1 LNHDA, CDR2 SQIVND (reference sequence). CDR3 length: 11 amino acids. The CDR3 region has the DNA TGTGCCAGTAGTATTGTAGATACGCAGTATTTT. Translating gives CASSIVDTQYF.

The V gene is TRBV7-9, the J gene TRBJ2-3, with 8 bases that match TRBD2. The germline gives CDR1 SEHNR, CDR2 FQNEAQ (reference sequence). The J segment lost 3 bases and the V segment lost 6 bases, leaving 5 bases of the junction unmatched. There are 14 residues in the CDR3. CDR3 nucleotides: TGTGCCAGCAGGGGACTAGTGGAAACAGATACGCAGTATTTT. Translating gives CASRGLVETDTQYF.

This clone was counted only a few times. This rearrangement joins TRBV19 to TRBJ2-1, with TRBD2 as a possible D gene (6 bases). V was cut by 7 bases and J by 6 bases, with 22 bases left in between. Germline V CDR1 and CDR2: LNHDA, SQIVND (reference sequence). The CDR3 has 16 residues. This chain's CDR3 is CASKDLGLHYTNEQFF. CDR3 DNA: TGTGCCAGTAAGGATTTGGGACTGCATTACACCAATGAGCAGTTCTTC.

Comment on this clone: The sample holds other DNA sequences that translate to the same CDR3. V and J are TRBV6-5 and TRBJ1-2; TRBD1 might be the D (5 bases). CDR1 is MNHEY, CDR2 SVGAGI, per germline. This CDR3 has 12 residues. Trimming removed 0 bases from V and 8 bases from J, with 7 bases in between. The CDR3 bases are TGTGCCAGCAGTTACTCGAGGGGCGGCTACACCTTC. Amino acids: CASSYSRGGYTF.